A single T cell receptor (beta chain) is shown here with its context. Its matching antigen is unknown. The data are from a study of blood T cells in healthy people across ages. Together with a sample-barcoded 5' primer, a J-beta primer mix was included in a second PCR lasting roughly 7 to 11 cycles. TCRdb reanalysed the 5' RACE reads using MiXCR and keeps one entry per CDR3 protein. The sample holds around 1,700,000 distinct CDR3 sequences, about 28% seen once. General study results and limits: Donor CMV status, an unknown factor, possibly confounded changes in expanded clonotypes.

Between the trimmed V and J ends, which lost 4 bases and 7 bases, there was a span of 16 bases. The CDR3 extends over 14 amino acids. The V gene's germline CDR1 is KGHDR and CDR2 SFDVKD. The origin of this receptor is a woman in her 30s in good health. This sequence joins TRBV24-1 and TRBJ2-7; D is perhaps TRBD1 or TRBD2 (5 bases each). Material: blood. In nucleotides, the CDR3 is TGTGCCACCAGTGACTCCCGGGGCCCGCGGGAGCAGTACGTC. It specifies CATSDSRGPREQYV.